This T cell receptor (beta chain) was obtained from a study of shared clonotypes between healthy human individuals. Overall study results and limits: Relative to their counterparts shared across all four donors, non-shared clonotypes exhibited diminished generation probabilities.

Several immunoSEQ 96-well plates shared each subset's DNA, each plate a replicate. Only in-frame clones appear in the TCRdb table, and some are missing; sequencing was by immunoSEQ multiplex PCR. Counted here are hundreds of thousands of clones, around 96% occurring once; the ten biggest clones make up about 0.11%. The naive CD8 fraction comprised CD45RO-negative cells positively selected for CCR7 and excluded terminally differentiated effector memory CD45RA+ cells. CDR1 is MNHNS and CDR2 is SASEGT in the germline V gene. The CDR3 runs to 13 residues. V dropped 7 bases and J dropped 8 bases, with 17 bases sitting between them. A remark on this clone: Antigen specificity is unknown.

Material: naive CD8+ T cells sorted from blood. This clonotype was sampled from a woman aged 25 to 39 in good health. The chain employs TRBV6-1 and TRBJ1-2; D is uncertain. CDR3 sequence: CASTPGGFWGYTF. The CDR3 DNA reads TGTGCCAGCACCCCTGGAGGTTTTTGGGGCTACACCTTC.